This is a list of T cell receptor beta chains from one sample in a study of T cells in Graves' hyperthyroidism and ophthalmopathy. Using its own MiXCR run on the multiplex PCR reads, TCRdb lists one record per CDR3 protein. The data contain more than 150,000 distinct CDR3 sequences, 15% to 20% of them singletons. Sequencing was carried out using blood. These receptors originate from a woman aged 50 to 60 with Graves' hyperthyroidism. Both conserved end residues are part of each CDR3. A D gene is named only where the DNA matches it firmly. The size of a clone is reported for some rows only, either as once, few or many, or as a class for expanded clones.

clone size,J gene,D gene,V gene,CDR3 DNA,CDR3 protein
few,TRBJ2-1,NA,TRBV6-1,TGTGCCAGCAGTCCTCCTCGGGGCCCGTTAACGCATGAGCAGTTCTTC,CASSPPRGPLTHEQFF
NA,TRBJ1-3,NA,TRBV6-5,TGTGCCAGCAAGAGGAGGGAGGGAGGAAACACCATATATTTT,CASKRREGGNTIYF
many,TRBJ2-2,NA,TRBV14,TGTGCCAGCAGCCAAGTCGTAACCGGGGAGCTGTTTTTT,CASSQVVTGELFF
NA,TRBJ2-3,TRBD1,TRBV5-1,TGCGCCAGCAGCTCCGATCCCGGGACAGACCGCACAGATACGCAGTATTTT,CASSSDPGTDRTDTQYF
many,TRBJ2-5,NA,TRBV5-1,TGCGCCAGCAGCAAGGACCCAGGGGTAGAGACCCAGTACTTC,CASSKDPGVETQYF
NA,TRBJ1-2,TRBD1,TRBV20-1,TGCAGTGCTAGAAACAGGGGATCCTCCTATGGCTACACCTTC,CSARNRGSSYGYTF
NA,TRBJ2-5,NA,TRBV6-2/TRBV6-3,TGTGCCAGCAGCAGAACCGGGACACCACAAGAGACCCAGTACTTC,CASSRTGTPQETQYF
many,TRBJ2-5,TRBD2,TRBV13,TGTGCCAGCAGCCGACGGGAGGAGGCCCAAGAGACCCAGTACTTC,CASSRREEAQETQYF
many,TRBJ1-2,NA,TRBV7-9,TGTGCCAGCAGCCTACAGGGTGCAGGTGGCTACACCTTC,CASSLQGAGGYTF
NA,TRBJ2-1,TRBD2,TRBV4-2,TGTGCCAGCAGCCAAGGTTCGGCTAGCGGGTCCCATGAGCAGTTCTTC,CASSQGSASGSHEQFF
many,TRBJ2-2,NA,TRBV6-2/TRBV6-3,TGTGCCAGCAGTTACTTGACAGACACCGGGGAGCTGTTTTTT,CASSYLTDTGELFF
many,TRBJ1-6,NA,TRBV6-5,TGTGCCAGCAGTTACACCCCCGGACGTTATAATTCACCCCTCCACTTT,CASSYTPGRYNSPLHF
few,TRBJ1-6,NA,TRBV3-1,TGTGCCAGCAGCCAAGGGGAAATCTCATCACCCCTCCACTTT,CASSQGEISSPLHF
NA,TRBJ2-5,TRBD2,TRBV13,TGTGCCAGCAGCCCTTCTAGCGGGAGGGGGGAGTACTTC,CASSPSSGRGEYF
many,TRBJ2-7,TRBD2,TRBV5-1,TGCGCCAGCAGCGCGGAGGGTAGCGGGGCACCTTCCTCCTACGAGCAGTACTTC,CASSAEGSGAPSSYEQYF
NA,TRBJ2-1,NA,TRBV5-6,TGTGCCAGCAGCTTGAATGGGGTCAGTGAGCAGTTCTTC,CASSLNGVSEQFF
many,TRBJ2-5,NA,TRBV4-1,TGCGCCAGCAGCCACGGTAAAGAGGGGAAGGAGACCCAGTACTTC,CASSHGKEGKETQYF